The 29 T cell receptor beta chains below all came from one sample that was sequenced in a study of tumor-infiltrating lymphocytes in primary liver carcinoma (dated by TCRdb to the late 2010s). Instrument on record: Illumina HiSeq 2500. TCRbeta-specific cDNA was reverse-transcribed from about 520 ng total RNA using a constant-region primer and ProtoScript II reverse transcriptase. The TCRbeta libraries were prepared through three rounds of nested multiplex PCR following a slightly modified ARM-PCR procedure. Multiplex TRBV1-TRBV30 forward primers and a Cbeta reverse primer were used in the first two PCR rounds, each of which was run for roughly 10 cycles. The raw public reads went through TCRdb reprocessing: fastp at Q25, MiXCR clone calling, in-frame beta chains kept. Rows with a matching CDR3 protein are joined into one entry that keeps the most common DNA and genes. The sample table holds approximately 47,000 distinct CDR3 sequences, of which 70% to 75% were seen once. In total, the top ten clones hold over 25% of the sample.

Without any cell sorting, total RNA and DNA were extracted together from about 20-30 mg of bulk tissue using the AllPrep DNA/RNA mini kit. Sequencing input: liver tumor tissue from sampling region 3. In the paper's terms, the cell subset or site label means: tumor region T3, left-lateral pole. Every receptor here comes from a man aged 35-49 years with primary liver carcinoma and hepatitis B virus infection.

The table lists this clonotype with many counts. The rearrangement links TRBV12-3 or TRBV12-4 to TRBJ2-7; D may be TRBD2 (6 bases). With 2 bases removed from V and 3 bases from J, the gap between germline ends came to 11 bases. The CDR3 consists of 14 residues. The CDR3 is CASSLRRDVYEQYF. DNA of the CDR3: TGTGCCAGCAGTTTAAGGCGGGACGTCTACGAGCAGTACTTC.

The chain joins TRBV11-2 to TRBJ1-5, with D possibly matching TRBD1 (5 bases). Per germline, CDR1 SGHAT and CDR2 FQNNGV. V shed 9 bases and J shed 11 bases, with 23 bases lying between them. This CDR3 is 14 amino acids long. As DNA, the CDR3 is TGTGCCAGTAGTACGGGACGGTTTCCCGAGTCCCAGCATTTT. The encoded protein is CASSTGRFPESQHF.

The CDR3 loop reads CSAEGQWFHEQYF. CDR3 nucleotides: TGCAGCGCCGAGGGGCAGTGGTTCCACGAGCAGTACTTC. The chain joins TRBV29-1 to TRBJ2-7; D may correspond to TRBD1 or TRBD2 (5 bases each). There are 13 residues in the CDR3. V was shortened by 7 bases and J by 5 bases, with 18 bases between the two germline ends. From germline, CDR1 is SQVTM and CDR2 ANQGSEA.

Concerning this clonotype itself: Germline is not matched at one junction end, which may reflect a read error. The CDR3 protein is CSAHLDPSVDDEQYF. The CDR3 DNA sequence: TGTAGCGCTCACTTGGATCCGTCAGTGGACGACGAGCAGTACTTC. This chain joins TRBV29-1 and TRBJ2-7; possible D gene TRBD2, 5 bases. CDR3 length: 15 residues. Germline lookup yields CDR1 SQVTM and CDR2 ANQGSEA.

This clonotype was seen more than once but under ten times. The rearrangement links TRBV29-1 to TRBJ2-7, with 7 bases fitting TRBD2. Germline CDR1 and CDR2: SQVTM and ANQGSEA. The CDR3 covers 16 residues. The V segment lost 4 bases and the J segment 6 bases; nucleotides outside the gene matches: 18. CDR3 protein: CSVGLLGGRALGEQYF. The CDR3 coding sequence is TGCAGCGTTGGGCTCCTGGGGGGGAGGGCCCTCGGCGAGCAGTACTTC.

As regards this clonotype: A read error may produce the germline difference seen at one junction end. This sequence joins TRBV28 and TRBJ1-5, with TRBD1 as a possible D gene (6 bases). From germline, CDR1 is MDHEN and CDR2 SYDVKM. This CDR3 is built from 15 residues. The CDR3 nucleotides read TGTGCCAGCAGTTTACATGTGGGGGGCCGTCAGCCCCATCATTTT. Protein: CASSLHVGGRQPHHF.

This clonotype was seen many times. The chain employs TRBV12-3 or TRBV12-4 and TRBJ2-3; D remains unclear. Trimming pared 4 bases from V and 0 bases from J, leaving 17 bases between. This CDR3 is built from 17 residues. CDR3 DNA: TGTGCCAGCAGTTATGGGGATTCCAGAGGTAGCACAGATACGCAGTATTTT. This sequence encodes CASSYGDSRGSTDTQYF.

In its sample, this clonotype was seen a few times. The conserved closing phenylalanine or tryptophan is absent in this CDR3, likely reflecting a read error. The chain recombines TRBV29-1 with TRBJ2-1; D is undetermined. The germline CDR1 and CDR2 sequences are SQVTM and ANQGSEA. The V end was cut by 3 bases, the J end by 5 bases, with 8 bases between. The CDR3 runs to 12 residues. The CDR3 sequence: CSVDDFNNEQFL. CDR3 nucleotides: TGCAGCGTTGACGATTTTAACAATGAGCAGTTCTTA.

A word on this clonotype: A junction end diverges from the germline sequence, so it may reflect a read error. The chain joins TRBV5-5 to TRBJ2-7; D may correspond to TRBD1 or TRBD2 (6 bases each). This CDR3 comprises 17 residues. CDR1 SGHKS and CDR2 YYEKEE come from the germline V gene (reference sequence). The CDR3 here is CASSLAARIGGIYEQYF. CDR3 coding DNA: TGTGCCAGCAGCTTGGCGGCGAGGATAGGGGGGATCTACGAGCAGTATTTC. The entire variable domain, with the rest obtained from reference TRBV5-5 and TRBJ2-7, is as follows: DAGVTQSPTHLIKTRGQQVTLRCSPISGHKSVSWYQQVLGQGPQFIFQYYEKEERGRGNFPDRFSARQFPNYSSELNVNALLLGDSALYLCASSLAARIGGIYEQYFGPGTRLTVT.

Details on this clonotype: This CDR3 is missing its conserved last phenylalanine or tryptophan, likely due to a read error. The chain carries TRBV11-2 and TRBJ2-7; tentative D call: TRBD2 (5 bases). The CDR3 covers 13 residues. CDR1 is SGHAT, CDR2 FQNNGV, per germline. CDR3 sequence: CAGSLEGGYEQYL. The CDR3 DNA follows: TGTGCCGGCAGCTTAGAGGGCGGCTACGAGCAGTACTTA.

Of note for this clonotype: This may stem from a read error, because a much larger clone lies one nucleotide away. The V and J genes are TRBV24-1 and TRBJ1-3; the D is unclear. Germline V gene sequence: CDR1 KGHDR, CDR2 SFDVKD. The CDR3 runs 12 residues. The CDR3 DNA reads TGTGCCACCAGTGAAAACGATAACACCACATATTTT. It specifies CATSENDNTTYF.

Concerning this clonotype itself: Lacking the conserved final phenylalanine or tryptophan, this CDR3 likely reflects a read error. The rearrangement uses TRBV14 and TRBJ1-4; 9 bases are shared with TRBD1. V lost 4 bases to trimming and J lost 7 bases; unmatched junction nucleotides: 13. The CDR3 totals 17 residues. Germline V gene data show CDR1 as SGHDN and CDR2 as FVKESK. The CDR3 is CASSRLLGDRDFEKLFL. The CDR3 region has the DNA TGTGCCAGCAGCCGCTTGTTAGGGGACAGGGACTTTGAAAAACTGTTTTTA.

The CDR3 sequence is CASSQGQGTGGLFF. CDR3 sequence (DNA): TGCGCCAGCAGCCAAGGACAGGGAACCGGGGGACTGTTTTTT. The gene calls are TRBV4-1 and TRBJ2-2, with a weak D call TRBD1 (7 bases). The germline V and J ends were trimmed by 1 base and 14 bases, with 17 bases remaining between them. The germline V gene encodes CDR1 MGHRA and CDR2 YSYEKL. This CDR3 is 14 amino acids long.

This clonotype has just a few counts. A read error may explain this, as a much larger clone is one base away. The chain couples TRBV7-8 to TRBJ1-3; 7 bases are shared with TRBD1. The CDR3 extends over 16 amino acids. V trimming: 7 bases; J trimming: 0 bases; junction bases outside the gene matches: 9. In germline, CDR1 is SGHVS, CDR2 FQNEAQ. DNA of the CDR3: TGTGCCAGCAACTCCCGACAGGGACCCTCTGGAAACACCATATATTTT. Translated, it gives CASNSRQGPSGNTIYF. The whole variable domain, filled in from reference TRBV7-8 and TRBJ1-3, reads GAGVSQSPRYKVAKRGQDVALRCDPISGHVSLFWYQQALGQGPEFLTYFQNEAQLDKSGLPSDRFFAERPEGSVSTLKIQRTQQEDSAVYLCASNSRQGPSGNTIYFGEGSWLTVV.

This clonotype ranks as medium-sized. The chain is built from TRBV29-1 and TRBJ2-5; a weak D match, TRBD1 (5 bases). Between the trimmed V and J ends, which lost 1 base and 3 bases, there was a span of 9 bases. The CDR3 runs to 13 residues. CDR1 and CDR2 (germline): SQVTM, ANQGSEA. The CDR3 sequence: CSVEGQLKETQYF. The CDR3 coding sequence is TGCAGCGTTGAAGGACAGTTAAAAGAGACCCAGTACTTC.

Note on this clonotype: The junction does not match germline at one end; this may be a read error. The rearrangement joins TRBV11-2 to TRBJ2-7; 11 bases map to TRBD1. The CDR3 covers 19 residues. The germline V gene has CDR1 SGHAT and CDR2 FQNNGV. The chain's CDR3 is CASTSDRGRTRGRFYEQYF. CDR3 nucleotides: TGTGCCAGCACCTCGGACAGGGGGCGGACAAGAGGGAGGTTCTACGAGCAGTATTTC.

This clonotype showed up many times. The genes are TRBV4-1 and TRBJ2-7, with 7 bases aligning to TRBD2. The germline V gene has CDR1 MGHRA and CDR2 YSYEKL. The CDR3 runs to 15 residues. V trimming: 0 bases; J trimming: 4 bases; junction bases outside the gene matches: 6. CDR3 region: CASSQERGGRYEQYF. CDR3 sequence (DNA): TGCGCCAGCAGCCAAGAGAGGGGAGGGAGGTACGAGCAGTACTTC.

The sample holds many counts of this clonotype. The chain carries TRBV30 and TRBJ1-2, with a weak D call TRBD1 (5 bases). The germline gives CDR1 GTSNPN, CDR2 SVGIG (reference sequence). The CDR3 totals 13 residues. V lost 0 bases and J 5 bases, leaving 10 bases between the germline ends. As DNA, the CDR3 is TGTGCCTGGAGTGTTGGGGGACCTTATGGCTACACCTTC. Translated, it gives CAWSVGGPYGYTF.

A note on this clonotype: No conserved phenylalanine or tryptophan is present at the end of the CDR3, so a read error is the likely explanation. V gene TRBV5-1 combines with J gene TRBJ1-6; weak D call: TRBD1 (5 bases). The length of the CDR3 is 15 residues. Per the germline V gene, CDR1 is SGHRS and CDR2 is YFSETQ. The CDR3 region is CASSSRQPGGSPLHI. CDR3 nucleotide sequence: TGCGCCAGCAGCTCCAGACAGCCCGGAGGGTCACCGCTCCACATT.

A few counts support this clonotype. A much larger clone differs by one base, so this may be a read error. V usage is TRBV20-1 and J usage is TRBJ1-5; possibly TRBD1 for D (6 bases). Germline CDR1 is DFQATT and CDR2 is SNEGSKA (reference sequence). This CDR3 is 12 amino acids long. V lost 5 bases, J lost 11 bases, and 16 bases lay in between. This CDR3 reads CSASDSSKAQHF. CDR3 sequence (DNA): TGCAGTGCTTCGGACAGTAGCAAGGCCCAGCATTTT.

This clonotype was seen at least ten times. V gene TRBV2 combines with J gene TRBJ2-3; D perhaps matches TRBD2 (5 bases). Per the germline V gene, CDR1 is SNHLY and CDR2 is FYNNEI. V lost 6 bases and J 2 bases, leaving 15 bases between the germline ends. The CDR3 consists of 15 residues. CDR3 loop: CASRTPLGDTDTQYF. The CDR3 nucleotides are TGTGCCAGCAGGACCCCTCTGGGAGACACAGATACGCAGTATTTT.

In the case of this clonotype: One base away lies a much larger clone, so this may be a sequencing read error. The chain couples TRBV28 to TRBJ2-3; 8 nucleotides match TRBD1. Germline V lookup: CDR1 MDHEN, CDR2 SYDVKM. This CDR3 spans 15 amino acids. The CDR3 DNA reads TGTGCCAGCGGTTTACAGGGGGACAATACAGATACGCAGTATTTT. This gives the protein CASGLQGDNTDTQYF.

In regard to this clonotype: A read error may produce the germline difference seen at one junction end. The V and J genes are TRBV11-2 and TRBJ2-5; D is ambiguous. Germline V gene sequence: CDR1 SGHAT, CDR2 FQNNGV. The length of the CDR3 is 12 residues. The CDR3 sequence: CASRLEERAHFF. CDR3 bases: TGTGCCAGCAGATTAGAGGAAAGGGCCCATTTCTTC.

As to this clonotype: The junction departs from the called germline gene at one end, perhaps through a read error. The chain carries TRBV6-5 and TRBJ2-1; D is unresolved. CDR1 and CDR2 (germline): MNHEY, SVGAGI. The CDR3 contains 13 residues. CDR3 bases: TGTTCCAGTAGTTACACTGGCAACAATGAGCAGTTCTTC. It is translated as CSSSYTGNNEQFF.

Comment on this clonotype: One junction end disagrees with the germline gene, perhaps due to a read error. In DNA, the CDR3 is TGTGCTAGCAGTTTTGGGACAGGGGACACTGAAGCTTCCTTT. Protein product: CASSFGTGDTEASF. The chain uses TRBV28 and TRBJ1-1; 10 bases map to TRBD1. The length of the CDR3 is 14 residues. The germline gives CDR1 MDHEN, CDR2 SYDVKM.

This clonotype was seen many times. V and J are TRBV10-2 and TRBJ2-7; the D gene is possibly TRBD2 (5 bases). The CDR3 runs to 14 residues. CDR1 and CDR2 from the germline V gene are WSHSY and SAAADI. Trimming pared 4 bases from V and 0 bases from J, leaving 10 bases between. In DNA form, the CDR3 reads TGCGCCAGCAGTGTCGGGGTGAACTCCTACGAGCAGTACTTC. Protein sequence: CASSVGVNSYEQYF.

In the case of this clonotype: This CDR3 is missing its conserved last phenylalanine or tryptophan, likely due to a read error. The DNA is left out, because the CDR3 cannot be placed on it with certainty; the CDR3 is given as TCRdb lists it. The chain has TRBV6-5 and TRBJ1-6. Germline CDR1 reads MNHEY; CDR2 reads SVGAGI. The CDR3 comprises 13 residues, both ends counted. The CDR3 region is CASRNHDNSPPLI.

A note on this clonotype: A single base separates this from a much larger clone, so it may be a read error. J is TRBJ2-3 and V is TRBV5-5; no clear D gene. Per germline, CDR1 SGHKS and CDR2 YYEKEE (reference sequence). Trimming took 6 bases from V and 2 from J, leaving 4 bases between them. The CDR3 spans 11 residues. CDR3 region: CASNFTDTQYF. CDR3 bases: TGTGCCAGCAACTTCACAGATACGCAGTATTTT.

Details on this clonotype: Because the CDR3 is missing its conserved closing phenylalanine or tryptophan, this is likely a read error. V and J are TRBV12-3 or TRBV12-4 and TRBJ2-7; maybe TRBD1 (5 bases). This CDR3 has 12 residues. V lost 5 bases to trimming and J lost 10 bases, with 15 bases between them. CDR3 amino acids: CASSLGEYEQYL. The CDR3 bases are TGTGCCAGCAGTCTAGGGGAATATGAACAGTACTTA.